There are many counts of the clone carrying this T cell receptor beta chain. The germline gives CDR1 WSHSY, CDR2 SAAADI. V lost 5 bases to trimming and J lost 0 bases, with 10 bases between them. This CDR3 contains 14 residues. Profiling relied on immunoSEQ multiplex PCR, and the TCRdb table lists in-frame clones only, not all of them. The table includes about half a million clones, approximately 82% detected once. These data come from a study of shared clonotypes between healthy human individuals. This receptor was obtained from a woman in her thirties or forties in good health. Some clones in this sample may be carry-over from other donors' samples. This rearrangement joins TRBV10-2 to TRBJ2-5, with D perhaps matching TRBD1 (6 bases). Sequences were obtained from PBMCs. The CDR3 protein is CASSYRQDQETQYF. CDR3 DNA: TGCGCCAGCAGTTACCGACAGGACCAAGAGACCCAGTACTTC.